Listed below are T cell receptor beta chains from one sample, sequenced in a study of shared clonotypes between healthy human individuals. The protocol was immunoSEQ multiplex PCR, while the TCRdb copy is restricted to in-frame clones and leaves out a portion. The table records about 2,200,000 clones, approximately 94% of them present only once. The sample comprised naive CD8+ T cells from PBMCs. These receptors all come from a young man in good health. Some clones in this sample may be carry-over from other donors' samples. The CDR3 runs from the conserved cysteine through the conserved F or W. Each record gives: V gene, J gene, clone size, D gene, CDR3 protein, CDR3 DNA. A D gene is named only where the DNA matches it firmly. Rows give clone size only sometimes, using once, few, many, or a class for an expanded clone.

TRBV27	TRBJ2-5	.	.	CASIGRGLGETQYF	TGTGCCAGCATCGGACGGGGGTTGGGGGAGACCCAGTACTTC
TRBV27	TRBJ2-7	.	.	CASSSGNYEQYF	TGTGCCAGCAGTTCCGGAAACTACGAGCAGTACTTC
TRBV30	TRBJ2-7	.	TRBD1	CAWNTGVEQYF	TGTGCCTGGAATACAGGGGTCGAGCAGTACTTC
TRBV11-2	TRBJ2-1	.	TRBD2	CASSLGLAVLNEQFF	TGTGCCAGCAGCTTAGGCCTAGCGGTTTTGAATGAGCAGTTCTTC
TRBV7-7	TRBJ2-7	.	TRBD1	CASSLGTGLGEQYF	TGTGCCAGCAGCCTCGGGACAGGGCTTGGCGAGCAGTACTTC
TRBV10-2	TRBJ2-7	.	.	CASSGTSAMNEQYF	TGCGCCAGCAGTGGGACATCAGCAATGAACGAGCAGTACTTC
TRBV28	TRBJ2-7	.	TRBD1	CASSLRAGTGARYEQYF	TGTGCCAGCAGTTTGAGAGCCGGGACAGGGGCTAGGTACGAGCAGTACTTC
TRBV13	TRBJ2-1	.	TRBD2	CASTGGTSEYNEQFF	TGTGCCAGCACCGGAGGGACTAGCGAATACAATGAGCAGTTCTTC
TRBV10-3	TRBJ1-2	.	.	CAISESFYGYTF	TGTGCCATCAGTGAGTCCTTTTATGGCTACACCTTC
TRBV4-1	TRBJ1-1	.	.	CASSQVTMNTEAFF	TGCGCCAGCAGCCAAGTCACCATGAACACTGAAGCTTTCTTT
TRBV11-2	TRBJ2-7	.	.	CASSLDLLSYEQYF	TGTGCCAGCAGCTTAGACCTACTATCCTACGAGCAGTACTTC
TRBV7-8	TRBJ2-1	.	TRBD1	CASRKGGSAYNEQFF	TGTGCCAGCAGAAAAGGGGGCAGCGCCTACAATGAGCAGTTCTTC
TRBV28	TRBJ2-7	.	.	CASSPRVYEQYF	TGTGCCAGCAGCCCCCGGGTATACGAGCAGTACTTC
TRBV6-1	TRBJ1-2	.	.	CASSANIGSTYGYTF	TGTGCCAGCAGTGCAAACATTGGGTCAACCTATGGCTACACCTTC
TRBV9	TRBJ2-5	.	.	CASSVGSDYREAQYF	TGTGCCAGCAGCGTAGGGTCAGACTATAGAGAGGCCCAGTACTTC
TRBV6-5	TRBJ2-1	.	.	CASSYSGGIPYNEQFF	TGTGCCAGCAGTTACTCGGGCGGAATACCGTACAATGAGCAGTTCTTC
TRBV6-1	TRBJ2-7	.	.	CASSDHIDRAYEQYF	TGTGCCAGCAGTGACCACATAGACCGAGCCTACGAGCAGTACTTC
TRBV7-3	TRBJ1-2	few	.	CASSPRVHYGYTF	TGTGCCAGCAGCCCTCGGGTCCACTATGGCTACACCTTC
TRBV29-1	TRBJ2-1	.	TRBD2	CSVEKGLASYNEQFF	TGCAGCGTTGAAAAGGGACTAGCATCCTACAATGAGCAGTTCTTC
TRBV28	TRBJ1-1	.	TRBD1	CASSLRDSRLGNTEAFF	TGTGCCAGCAGTCTACGGGACAGTCGTTTGGGGAACACTGAAGCTTTCTTT
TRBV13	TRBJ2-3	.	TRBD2	CASSSRSGGHTDTQYF	TGTGCCAGCAGCTCCCGATCGGGAGGGCACACAGATACGCAGTATTTT
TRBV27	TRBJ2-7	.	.	CASSPHGGEQYF	TGTGCCAGCAGCCCCCATGGGGGCGAGCAGTACTTC
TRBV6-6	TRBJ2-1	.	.	CASSPTQVHSYNEQFF	TGTGCCAGCAGTCCCACGCAGGTCCACTCCTACAATGAGCAGTTCTTC
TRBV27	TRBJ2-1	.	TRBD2	CASGLASYNEQFF	TGTGCCTCGGGACTAGCGTCTTACAATGAGCAGTTCTTC
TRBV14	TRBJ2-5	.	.	CASSHPLGVQETQYF	TGTGCCAGCAGCCACCCACTAGGGGTGCAGGAGACCCAGTACTTC
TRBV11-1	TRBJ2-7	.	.	CASSLGPTYEQYF	TGTGCCAGCAGCTTAGGTCCGACTTACGAGCAGTACTTC
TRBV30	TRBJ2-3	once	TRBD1	CAWGDRGHTDTQYF	TGTGCCTGGGGTGACAGGGGACACACAGATACGCAGTATTTT
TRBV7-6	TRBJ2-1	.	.	CASRGRGNEQFF	TGTGCCAGCAGAGGCAGGGGCAATGAGCAGTTCTTC
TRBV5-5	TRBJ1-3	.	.	CASSFLGNSGNTIYF	TGTGCCAGCAGCTTTTTGGGGAACTCTGGAAACACCATATATTTT
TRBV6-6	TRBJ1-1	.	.	CASSYSKAEAFF	TGTGCCAGCAGTTACTCGAAGGCTGAAGCTTTCTTT
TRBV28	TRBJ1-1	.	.	CASSSRRMNTEAFF	TGTGCCAGCAGTTCGCGACGGATGAACACTGAAGCTTTCTTT
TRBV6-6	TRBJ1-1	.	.	CASSIGTEAFF	TGTGCCAGCAGTATTGGCACTGAAGCTTTCTTT
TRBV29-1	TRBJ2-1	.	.	CSVEDPNLLSYNEQFF	TGCAGCGTGGAAGATCCGAACCTCCTCTCCTACAATGAGCAGTTCTTC
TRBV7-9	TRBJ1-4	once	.	CASSSREGGTNEKLFF	TGTGCCAGCAGCTCCCGGGAGGGCGGTACTAATGAAAAACTGTTTTTT
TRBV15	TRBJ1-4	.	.	CATSRGAGNEKLFF	TGTGCCACCAGCAGAGGGGCAGGGAATGAAAAACTGTTTTTT
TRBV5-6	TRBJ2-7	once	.	CASSFAGRTYEQYF	TGTGCCAGCAGCTTTGCCGGGAGAACCTACGAGCAGTACTTC
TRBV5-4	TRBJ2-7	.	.	CASRERGKGDYEQYF	TGTGCCAGCCGAGAACGCGGGAAGGGCGACTACGAGCAGTACTTC
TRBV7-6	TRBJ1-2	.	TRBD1	CASSSTPPRTGKVYGYTF	TGTGCCAGCAGCTCCACTCCTCCCCGGACAGGGAAGGTTTATGGCTACACCTTC
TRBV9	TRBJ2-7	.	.	CASSETSGRNYEQYF	TGTGCCAGCAGCGAAACGTCGGGACGGAACTACGAGCAGTACTTC
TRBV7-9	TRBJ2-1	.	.	CASSTPDRNNEQFF	TGTGCCAGCAGCACCCCCGACAGGAACAATGAGCAGTTCTTC
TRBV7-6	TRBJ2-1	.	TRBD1	CASTSTGVPYNEQFF	TGTGCCAGCACCTCGACAGGGGTACCCTACAATGAGCAGTTCTTC
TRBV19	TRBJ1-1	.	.	CASSILGFDGPNTEAFF	TGTGCCAGTAGTATTCTCGGTTTCGACGGCCCGAACACTGAAGCTTTCTTT
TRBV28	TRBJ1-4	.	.	CASSSPDRDGNEKLFF	TGTGCCAGCAGTTCCCCCGACCGGGACGGAAATGAAAAACTGTTTTTT
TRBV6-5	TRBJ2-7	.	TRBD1	CASSLGQGSREQYF	TGTGCCAGCAGTTTGGGACAGGGGTCGCGGGAGCAGTACTTC
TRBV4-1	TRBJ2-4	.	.	CASSPQASGVAKNIQYF	TGCGCCAGCAGCCCTCAAGCCTCAGGGGTAGCCAAAAACATTCAGTACTTC
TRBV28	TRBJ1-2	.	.	CASSLISGAYGYTF	TGTGCCAGCAGTTTAATATCGGGTGCCTATGGCTACACCTTC
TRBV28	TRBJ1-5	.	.	CASSLLFASNQPQHF	TGTGCCAGCAGTTTACTGTTCGCCAGCAATCAGCCCCAGCATTTT
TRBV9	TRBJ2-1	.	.	CASSVAGGNEQFF	TGTGCCAGCAGCGTAGCAGGGGGGAATGAGCAGTTCTTC
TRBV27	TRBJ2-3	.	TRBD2	CASSNLAGAGADTQYF	TGTGCCAGCAGTAACTTAGCGGGAGCGGGGGCAGATACGCAGTATTTT
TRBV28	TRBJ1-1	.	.	CASSLPSGDTEAFF	TGTGCCAGCAGTCTTCCCTCGGGGGACACTGAAGCTTTCTTT
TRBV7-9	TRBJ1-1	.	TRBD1	CASSLKDRGGRTEAFF	TGTGCCAGCAGCTTAAAGGACAGGGGTGGGAGAACTGAAGCTTTCTTT
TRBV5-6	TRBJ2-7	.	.	CASSLVGESYEQYF	TGTGCCAGCAGCTTGGTGGGGGAGTCCTACGAGCAGTACTTC
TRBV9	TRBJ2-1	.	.	CASSVQGYNEQFF	TGTGCCAGCAGCGTTCAGGGCTACAATGAGCAGTTCTTC
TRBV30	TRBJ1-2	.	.	CAWILTAGYTF	TGTGCCTGGATTTTGACGGCAGGCTACACCTTC
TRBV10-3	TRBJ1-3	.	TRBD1	CAISEQTGGFGNTIYF	TGTGCCATCAGTGAGCAAACAGGGGGTTTCGGAAACACCATATATTTT
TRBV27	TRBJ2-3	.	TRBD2	CASSFSGPTDTQYF	TGTGCCAGCAGTTTTAGCGGGCCCACAGATACGCAGTATTTT
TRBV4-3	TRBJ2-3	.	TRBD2	CASSPRLAGDTQYF	TGCGCCAGCAGCCCCCGCCTAGCGGGAGATACGCAGTATTTT
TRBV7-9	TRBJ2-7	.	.	CASSIPRLLGSYEQYF	TGTGCCAGCAGCATACCGAGACTATTGGGCTCCTACGAGCAGTACTTC
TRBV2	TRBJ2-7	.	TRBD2	CASSEQSGGNDYEQYF	TGTGCCAGCAGTGAACAGTCGGGGGGAAACGACTACGAGCAGTACTTC
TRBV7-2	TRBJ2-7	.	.	CASSPPAVLSYEQYF	TGTGCCAGCAGCCCACCCGCCGTATTATCCTACGAGCAGTACTTC